This T cell receptor beta chain appears in the sequencing data of a study of cytomegalovirus exposure and HLA in healthy donors. Whole-study results and caveats: Cytomegalovirus association was assigned to 150 to 200 TCR beta chains.

A note on this clone: Its target is not known.

Sequencing was performed with immunoSEQ multiplex PCR; in TCRdb, only in-frame clones are kept and a portion is missing. The table includes 300,000 to 400,000 clones, around 90% detected once. Germline V lookup: CDR1 MNHNS, CDR2 SASEGT. The J segment lost 6 bases and the V segment lost 3 bases, leaving 6 bases of the junction unmatched. The CDR3 is made up of 15 amino acids. The rearrangement links TRBV6-1 to TRBJ2-4, with 9 bases fitting TRBD1. Sequencing was performed on PBMCs. The receptor's source is a man aged 30 to 39 in good health and CMV-seronegative. The DNA of the CDR3 is TGTGCCAGCAGTGACTTATCGGACAGGGGAAACATTCAGTACTTC. This encodes CASSDLSDRGNIQYF.